The T cell receptor (beta chain) under discussion was sequenced for a study of blood T cells in healthy people across ages. The CDR3 extends over 15 amino acids. Germline V gene data show CDR1 as LGHNA and CDR2 as YNFKEQ. Trimming pared 2 bases from V and 8 bases from J, leaving 15 bases between. For the second PCR, which ran for about 6 to 12 cycles, a sample-barcoded 5' primer and a J-beta primer mix were used. TCRdb passed the 5' RACE reads through MiXCR, listing each CDR3 protein once. In the table there are around 820,000 distinct CDR3 sequences, 25% of which are singletons. These records were also assigned to another study, of T cells of mothers and their children.

This sequence joins TRBV4-2 and TRBJ1-4; unclear D gene. The source material was blood. This clonotype was sampled from a boy between 10 and 17 years old in good health. CDR3 amino acids: CASSQSGAWSEKLFF. The CDR3 coding sequence is TGTGCCAGCAGCCAAAGTGGTGCATGGAGCGAAAAACTGTTTTTT.